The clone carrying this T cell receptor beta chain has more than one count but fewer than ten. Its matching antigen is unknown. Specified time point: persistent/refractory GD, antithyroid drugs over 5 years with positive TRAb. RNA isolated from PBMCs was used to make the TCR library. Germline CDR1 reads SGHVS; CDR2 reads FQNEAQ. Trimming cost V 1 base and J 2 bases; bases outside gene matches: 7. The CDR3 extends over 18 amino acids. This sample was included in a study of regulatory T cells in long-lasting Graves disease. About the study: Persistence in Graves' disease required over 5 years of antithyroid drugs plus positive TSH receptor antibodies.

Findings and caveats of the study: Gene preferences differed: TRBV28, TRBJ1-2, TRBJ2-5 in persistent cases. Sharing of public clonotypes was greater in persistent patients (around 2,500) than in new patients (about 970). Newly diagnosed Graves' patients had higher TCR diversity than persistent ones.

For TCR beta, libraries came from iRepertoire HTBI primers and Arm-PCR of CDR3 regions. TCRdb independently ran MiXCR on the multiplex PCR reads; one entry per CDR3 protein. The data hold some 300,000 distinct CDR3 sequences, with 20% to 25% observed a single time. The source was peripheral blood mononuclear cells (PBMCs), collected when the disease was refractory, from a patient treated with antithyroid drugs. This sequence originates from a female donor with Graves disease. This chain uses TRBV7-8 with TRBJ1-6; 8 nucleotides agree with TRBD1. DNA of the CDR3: TGTGCCAGCAGCTTAGAAGGGACAGGAAGTGCCTATAATTCACCCCTCCACTTT. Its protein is CASSLEGTGSAYNSPLHF.